These T cell receptor beta chains were read from a single sample in a study of T cells in Graves' hyperthyroidism and ophthalmopathy. TCRdb independently ran MiXCR on the multiplex PCR reads; one entry per CDR3 protein. The sample holds roughly 710,000 distinct CDR3 sequences; about 35% are singletons and the top ten take less than 35%. The sequencing input was blood. These receptors originate from a woman in her 40s with Graves' hyperthyroidism. Both conserved end residues are part of each CDR3. The D gene is left open where the match is weak. For some rows the clone size is stated as once, few or many, or as a class when expanded; others skip it.

>TRBV9|-|TRBJ1-3|-
TGTGCCAGCAGTGACTTGGGGCCTTCTGGAAACACCATATATTTT
CASSDLGPSGNTIYF
>TRBV3-1|-|TRBJ2-7|TRBD1
TGTGCCAGCAGCCAAGAACCTCTCGTGACAGGGTTTGAATCCTACGAGCAGTACTTC
CASSQEPLVTGFESYEQYF
>TRBV9|-|TRBJ1-6|-
TGTGCCAGCTCAGCCGGGACAAATTCACCCCTCCACTTT
CASSAGTNSPLHF
>TRBV29-1|many|TRBJ2-2|TRBD1
TGCAGCGTGAAGACACAGGGGAACGGGGAGCTGTTTTTT
CSVKTQGNGELFF
>TRBV10-3|many|TRBJ1-2|-
TGTGCCATCAGTAAACAGGGTTACTATGGCTACACCTTC
CAISKQGYYGYTF
>TRBV15|many|TRBJ1-3|-
TGTGCCACCAGCAGAGATGAGAGATCTGGAAACACCATATATTTT
CATSRDERSGNTIYF
>TRBV7-2|-|TRBJ1-2|TRBD1
TGTGCCAGCATCTCGACAGGGGGCTACACCTTC
CASISTGGYTF
>TRBV7-9|many|TRBJ2-7|-
TGTGCCAGCAGCTTCCAGACCACCTACGAGCAGTACTTC
CASSFQTTYEQYF
>TRBV2|-|TRBJ1-1|TRBD1
TGTGCCAGCAGTCGGGACAGTAGGGGGGGGACTGAAGCTTTCTTT
CASSRDSRGGTEAFF
>TRBV4-3|-|TRBJ2-7|-
TGCGCCAGCAGCCAATGGGTTCAGAAGGGCGAGCAGTACTTC
CASSQWVQKGEQYF
>TRBV6-1|many|TRBJ2-7|TRBD1
TGTGCCAGCAGCGCCGCCGGGACAGGAGAAAGGGAGCAGTACTTC
CASSAAGTGEREQYF
>TRBV20-1|many|TRBJ2-7|-
TGCAGTGCTCCGCGTGCGGGCGGCGGGAACGACGAGCAGTACTTC
CSAPRAGGGNDEQYF
>TRBV2|-|TRBJ1-5|-
TGTGCCACCCACGGGGTGAATCAGCCCCAGCATTTT
CATHGVNQPQHF
>TRBV20-1|few|TRBJ2-7|-
TGCAGTGCTCCGGTGGGCCACGAGCAGTACTTC
CSAPVGHEQYF
>TRBV7-9|-|TRBJ2-7|-
TGTGCCAGCAGCTTAGAGGCACGGGACGAGCAGTACTTC
CASSLEARDEQYF
>TRBV10-3|-|TRBJ2-2|-
TGTGCCATCAGCCGGGGGCGGAACACCGGGGAGCTGTTTTTT
CAISRGRNTGELFF